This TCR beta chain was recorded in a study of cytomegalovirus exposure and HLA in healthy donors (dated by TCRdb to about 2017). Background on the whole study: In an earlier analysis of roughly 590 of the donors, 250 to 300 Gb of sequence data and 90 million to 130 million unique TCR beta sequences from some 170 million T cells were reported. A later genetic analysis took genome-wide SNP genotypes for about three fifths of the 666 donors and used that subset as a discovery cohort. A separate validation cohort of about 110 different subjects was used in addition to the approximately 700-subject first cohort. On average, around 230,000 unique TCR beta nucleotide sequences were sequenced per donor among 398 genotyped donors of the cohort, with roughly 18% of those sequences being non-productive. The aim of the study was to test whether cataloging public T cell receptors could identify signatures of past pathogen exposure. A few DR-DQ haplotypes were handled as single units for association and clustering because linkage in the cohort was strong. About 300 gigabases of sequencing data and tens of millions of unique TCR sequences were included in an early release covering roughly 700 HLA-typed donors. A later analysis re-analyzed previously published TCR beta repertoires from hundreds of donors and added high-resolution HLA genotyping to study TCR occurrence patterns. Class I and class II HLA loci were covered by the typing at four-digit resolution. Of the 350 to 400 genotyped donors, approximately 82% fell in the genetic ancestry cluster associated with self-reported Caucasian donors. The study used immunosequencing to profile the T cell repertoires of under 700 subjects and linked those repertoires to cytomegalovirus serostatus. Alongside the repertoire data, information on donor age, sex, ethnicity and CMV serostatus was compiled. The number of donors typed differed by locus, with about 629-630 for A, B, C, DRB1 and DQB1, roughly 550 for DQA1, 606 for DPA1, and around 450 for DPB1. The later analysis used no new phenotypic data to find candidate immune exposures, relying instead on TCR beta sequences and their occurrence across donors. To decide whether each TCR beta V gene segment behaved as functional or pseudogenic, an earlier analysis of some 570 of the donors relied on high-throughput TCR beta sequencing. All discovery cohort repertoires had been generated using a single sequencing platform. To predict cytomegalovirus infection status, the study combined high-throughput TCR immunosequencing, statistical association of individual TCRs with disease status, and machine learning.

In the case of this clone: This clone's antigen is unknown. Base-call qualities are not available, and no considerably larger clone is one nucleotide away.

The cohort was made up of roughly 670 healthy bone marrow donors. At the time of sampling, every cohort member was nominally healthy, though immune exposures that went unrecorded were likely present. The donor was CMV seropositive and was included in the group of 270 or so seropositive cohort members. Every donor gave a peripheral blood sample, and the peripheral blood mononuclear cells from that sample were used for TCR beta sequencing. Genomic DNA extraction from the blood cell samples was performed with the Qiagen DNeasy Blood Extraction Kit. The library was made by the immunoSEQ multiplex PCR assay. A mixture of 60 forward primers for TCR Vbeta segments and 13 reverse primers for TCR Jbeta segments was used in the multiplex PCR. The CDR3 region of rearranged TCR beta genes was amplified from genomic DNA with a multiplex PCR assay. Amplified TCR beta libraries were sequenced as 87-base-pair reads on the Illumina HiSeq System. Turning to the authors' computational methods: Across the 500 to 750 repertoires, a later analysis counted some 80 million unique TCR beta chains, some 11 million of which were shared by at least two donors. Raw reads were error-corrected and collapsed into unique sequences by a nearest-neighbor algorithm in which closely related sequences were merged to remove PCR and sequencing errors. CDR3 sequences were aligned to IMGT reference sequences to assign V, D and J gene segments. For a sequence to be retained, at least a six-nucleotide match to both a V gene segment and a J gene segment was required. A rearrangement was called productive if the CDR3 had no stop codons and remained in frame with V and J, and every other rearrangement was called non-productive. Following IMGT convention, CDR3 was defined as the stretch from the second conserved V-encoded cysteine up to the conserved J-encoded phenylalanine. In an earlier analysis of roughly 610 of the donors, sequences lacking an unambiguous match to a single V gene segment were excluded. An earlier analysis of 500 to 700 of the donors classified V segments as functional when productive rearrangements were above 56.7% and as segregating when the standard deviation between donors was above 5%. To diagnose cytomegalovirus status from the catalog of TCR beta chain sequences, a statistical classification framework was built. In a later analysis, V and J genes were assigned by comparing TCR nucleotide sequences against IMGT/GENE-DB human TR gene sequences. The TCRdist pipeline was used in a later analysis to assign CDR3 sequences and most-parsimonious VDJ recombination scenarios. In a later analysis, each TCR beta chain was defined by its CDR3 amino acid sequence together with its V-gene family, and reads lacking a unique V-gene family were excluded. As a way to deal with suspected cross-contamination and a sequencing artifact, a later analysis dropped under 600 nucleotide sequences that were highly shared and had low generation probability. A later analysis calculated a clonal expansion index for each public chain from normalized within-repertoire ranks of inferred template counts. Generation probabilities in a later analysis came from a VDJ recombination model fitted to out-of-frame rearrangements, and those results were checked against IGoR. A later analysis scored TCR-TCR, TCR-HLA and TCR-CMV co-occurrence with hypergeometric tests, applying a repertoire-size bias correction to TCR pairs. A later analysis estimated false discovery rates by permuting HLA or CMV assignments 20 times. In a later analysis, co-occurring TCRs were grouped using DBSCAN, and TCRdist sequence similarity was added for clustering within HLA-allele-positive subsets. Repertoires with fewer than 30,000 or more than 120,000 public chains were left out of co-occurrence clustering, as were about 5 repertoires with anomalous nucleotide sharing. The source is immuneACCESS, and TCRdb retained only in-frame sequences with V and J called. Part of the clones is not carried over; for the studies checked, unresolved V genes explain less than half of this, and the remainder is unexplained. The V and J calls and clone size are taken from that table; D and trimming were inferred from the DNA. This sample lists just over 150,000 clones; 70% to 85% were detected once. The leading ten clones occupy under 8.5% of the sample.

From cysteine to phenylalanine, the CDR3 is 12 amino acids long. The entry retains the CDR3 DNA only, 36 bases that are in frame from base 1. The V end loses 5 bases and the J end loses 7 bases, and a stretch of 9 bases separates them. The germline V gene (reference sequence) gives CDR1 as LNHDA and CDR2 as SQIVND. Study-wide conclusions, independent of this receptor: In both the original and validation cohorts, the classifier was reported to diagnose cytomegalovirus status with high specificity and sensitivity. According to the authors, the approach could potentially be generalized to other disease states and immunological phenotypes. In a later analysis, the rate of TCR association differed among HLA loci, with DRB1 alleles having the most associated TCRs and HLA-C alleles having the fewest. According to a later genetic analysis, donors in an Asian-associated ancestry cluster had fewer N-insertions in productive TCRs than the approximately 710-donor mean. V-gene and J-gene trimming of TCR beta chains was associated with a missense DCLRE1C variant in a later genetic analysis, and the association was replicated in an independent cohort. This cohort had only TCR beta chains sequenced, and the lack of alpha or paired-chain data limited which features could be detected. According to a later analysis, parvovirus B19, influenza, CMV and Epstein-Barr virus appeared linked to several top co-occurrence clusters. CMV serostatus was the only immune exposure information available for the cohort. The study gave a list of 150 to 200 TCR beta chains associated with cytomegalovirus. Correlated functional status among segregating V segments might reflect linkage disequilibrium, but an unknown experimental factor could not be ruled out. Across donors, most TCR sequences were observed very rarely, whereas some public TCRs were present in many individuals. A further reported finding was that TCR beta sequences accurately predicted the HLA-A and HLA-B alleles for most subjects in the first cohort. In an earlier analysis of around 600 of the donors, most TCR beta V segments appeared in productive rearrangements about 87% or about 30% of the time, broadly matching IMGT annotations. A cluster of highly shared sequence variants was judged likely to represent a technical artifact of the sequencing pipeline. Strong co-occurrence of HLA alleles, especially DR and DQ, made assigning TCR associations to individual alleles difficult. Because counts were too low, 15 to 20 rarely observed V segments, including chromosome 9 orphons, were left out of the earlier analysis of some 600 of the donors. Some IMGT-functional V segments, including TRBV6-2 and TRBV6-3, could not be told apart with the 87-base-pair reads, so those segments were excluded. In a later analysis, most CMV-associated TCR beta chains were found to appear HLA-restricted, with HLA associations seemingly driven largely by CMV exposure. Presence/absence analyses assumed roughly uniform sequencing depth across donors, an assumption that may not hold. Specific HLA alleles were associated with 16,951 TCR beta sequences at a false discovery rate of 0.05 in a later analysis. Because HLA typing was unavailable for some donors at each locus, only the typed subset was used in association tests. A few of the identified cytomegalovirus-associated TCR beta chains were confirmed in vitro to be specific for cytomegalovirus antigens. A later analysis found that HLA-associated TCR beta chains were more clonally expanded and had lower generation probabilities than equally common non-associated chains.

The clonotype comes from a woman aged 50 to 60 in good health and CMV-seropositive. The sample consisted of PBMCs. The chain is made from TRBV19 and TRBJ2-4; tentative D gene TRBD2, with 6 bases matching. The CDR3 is CASSAGWNIQYF. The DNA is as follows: TGTGCCAGTAGTGCGGGGTGGAACATTCAGTACTTC.